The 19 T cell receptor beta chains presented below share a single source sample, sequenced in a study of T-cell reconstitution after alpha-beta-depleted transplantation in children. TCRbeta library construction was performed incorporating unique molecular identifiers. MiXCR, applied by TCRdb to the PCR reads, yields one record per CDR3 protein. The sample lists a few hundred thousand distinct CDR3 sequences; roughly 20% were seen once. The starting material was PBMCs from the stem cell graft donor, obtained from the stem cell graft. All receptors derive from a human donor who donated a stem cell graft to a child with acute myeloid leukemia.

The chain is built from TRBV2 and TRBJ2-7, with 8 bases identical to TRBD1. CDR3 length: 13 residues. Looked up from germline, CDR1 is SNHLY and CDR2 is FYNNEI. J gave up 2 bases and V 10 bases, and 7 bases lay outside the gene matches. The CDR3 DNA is TGTGCCACCACGGACAGGGCTACCTACGAGCAGTACTTC. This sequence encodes CATTDRATYEQYF.

CDR3 sequence reads: CASSMGNTYEQYF. CDR3 coding DNA: TGTGCCAGTAGTATGGGAAATACCTACGAGCAGTACTTC. V is TRBV19 and J is TRBJ2-7, with no clear D. The CDR3 is made up of 13 amino acids. Between the trimmed V and J ends, which lost 3 bases and 2 bases, there was a span of 8 bases. Germline V gene sequence: CDR1 LNHDA, CDR2 SQIVND (reference sequence).

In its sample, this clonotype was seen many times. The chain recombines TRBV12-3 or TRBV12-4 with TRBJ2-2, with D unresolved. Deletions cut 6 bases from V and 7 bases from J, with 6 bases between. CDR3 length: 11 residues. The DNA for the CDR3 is TGTGCCAGCAGCACGGTCGGGGAGCTGTTTTTT. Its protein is CASSTVGELFF.

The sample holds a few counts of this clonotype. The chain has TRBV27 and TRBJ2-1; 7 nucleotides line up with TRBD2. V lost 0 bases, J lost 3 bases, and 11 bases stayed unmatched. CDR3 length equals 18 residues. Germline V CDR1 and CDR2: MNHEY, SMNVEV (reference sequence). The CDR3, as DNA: TGTGCCAGCAGTTTATCGATTCGGGCTAGCGGAAACTACAATGAGCAGTTCTTC. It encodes CASSLSIRASGNYNEQFF.

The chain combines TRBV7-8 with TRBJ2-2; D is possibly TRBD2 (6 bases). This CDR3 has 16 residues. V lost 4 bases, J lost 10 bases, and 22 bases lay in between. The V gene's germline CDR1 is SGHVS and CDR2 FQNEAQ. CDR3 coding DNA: TGTGCCAGCAGCTCCGGCGGACTACAAATTAAGGAGGAGCTGTTTTTT. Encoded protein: CASSSGGLQIKEELFF.

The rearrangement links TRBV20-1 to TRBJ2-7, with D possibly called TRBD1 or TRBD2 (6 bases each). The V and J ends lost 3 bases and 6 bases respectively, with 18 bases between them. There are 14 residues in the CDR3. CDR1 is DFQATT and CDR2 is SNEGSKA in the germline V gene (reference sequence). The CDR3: CSASPHKGGPEQYF. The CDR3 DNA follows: TGCAGTGCTAGTCCCCACAAGGGGGGCCCCGAGCAGTACTTC.

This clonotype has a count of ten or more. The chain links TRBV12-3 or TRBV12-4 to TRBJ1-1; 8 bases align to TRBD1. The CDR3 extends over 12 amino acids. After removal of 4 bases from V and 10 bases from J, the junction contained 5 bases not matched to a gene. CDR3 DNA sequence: TGTGCCAGCAGTTCGCTCGACAGGGGAGCTTTCTTT. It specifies CASSSLDRGAFF.

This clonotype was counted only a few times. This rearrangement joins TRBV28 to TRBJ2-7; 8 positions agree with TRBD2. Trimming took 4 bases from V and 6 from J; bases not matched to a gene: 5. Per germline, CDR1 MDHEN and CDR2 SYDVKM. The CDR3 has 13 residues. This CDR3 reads CASSYPAGGEQYF. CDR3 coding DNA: TGTGCCAGCAGTTACCCGGCGGGAGGCGAGCAGTACTTC.

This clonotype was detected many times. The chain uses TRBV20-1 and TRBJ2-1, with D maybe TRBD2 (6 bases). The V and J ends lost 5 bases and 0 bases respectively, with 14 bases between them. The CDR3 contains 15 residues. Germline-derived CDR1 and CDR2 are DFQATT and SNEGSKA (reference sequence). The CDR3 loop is CSAEHLALSYNEQFF. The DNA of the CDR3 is TGCAGTGCTGAACACCTAGCGCTCTCCTACAATGAGCAGTTCTTC.

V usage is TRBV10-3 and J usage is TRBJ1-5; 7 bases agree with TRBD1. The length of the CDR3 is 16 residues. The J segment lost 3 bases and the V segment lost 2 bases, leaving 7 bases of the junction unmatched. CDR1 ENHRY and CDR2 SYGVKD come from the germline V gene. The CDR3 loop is CAISEHRQGANQPQHF. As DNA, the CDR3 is TGTGCCATCAGTGAGCACAGACAGGGTGCCAATCAGCCCCAGCATTTT.

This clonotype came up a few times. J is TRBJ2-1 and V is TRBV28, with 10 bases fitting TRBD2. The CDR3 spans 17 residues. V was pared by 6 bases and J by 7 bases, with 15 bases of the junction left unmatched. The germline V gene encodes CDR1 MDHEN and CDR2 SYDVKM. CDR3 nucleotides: TGTGCCAGCAGCTTAAGAGCGGCTAGCGGGAGCGGGAATGAGCAGTTCTTC. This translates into CASSLRAASGSGNEQFF.

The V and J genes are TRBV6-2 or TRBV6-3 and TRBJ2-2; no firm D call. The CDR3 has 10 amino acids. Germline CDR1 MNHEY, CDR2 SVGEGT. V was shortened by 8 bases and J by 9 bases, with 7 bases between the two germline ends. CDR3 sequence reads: CASGERELFF. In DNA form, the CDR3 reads TGTGCCAGCGGTGAGCGGGAGCTGTTTTTT.

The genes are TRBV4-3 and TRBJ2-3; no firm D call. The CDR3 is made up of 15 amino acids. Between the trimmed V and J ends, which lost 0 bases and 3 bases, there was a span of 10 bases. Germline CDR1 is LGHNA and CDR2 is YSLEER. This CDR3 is CASSQDLSSTDTQYF. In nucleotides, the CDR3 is TGCGCCAGCAGCCAAGATTTAAGCAGTACAGATACGCAGTATTTT.

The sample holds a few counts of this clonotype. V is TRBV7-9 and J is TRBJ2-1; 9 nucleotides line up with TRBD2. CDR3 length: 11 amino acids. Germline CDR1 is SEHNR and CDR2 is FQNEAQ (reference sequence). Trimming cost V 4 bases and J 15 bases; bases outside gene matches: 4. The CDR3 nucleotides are TGTGCCAGCAGCTCTAGCGGGATGTGGTTCTTC. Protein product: CASSSSGMWFF.

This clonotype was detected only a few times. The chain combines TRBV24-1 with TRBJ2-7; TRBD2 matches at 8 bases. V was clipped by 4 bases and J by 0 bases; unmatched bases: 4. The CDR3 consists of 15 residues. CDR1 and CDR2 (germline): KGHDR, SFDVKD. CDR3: CATSDSSGSSYEQYF. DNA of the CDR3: TGTGCCACCAGTGACAGCAGCGGGAGCTCCTACGAGCAGTACTTC.

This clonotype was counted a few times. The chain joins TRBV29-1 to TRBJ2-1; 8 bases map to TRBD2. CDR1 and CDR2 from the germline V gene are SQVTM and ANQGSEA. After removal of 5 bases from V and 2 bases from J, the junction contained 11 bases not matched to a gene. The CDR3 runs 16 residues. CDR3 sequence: CSVTPTSGVTYNEQFF. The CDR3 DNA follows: TGCAGCGTTACTCCCACTAGCGGAGTAACCTACAATGAGCAGTTCTTC.

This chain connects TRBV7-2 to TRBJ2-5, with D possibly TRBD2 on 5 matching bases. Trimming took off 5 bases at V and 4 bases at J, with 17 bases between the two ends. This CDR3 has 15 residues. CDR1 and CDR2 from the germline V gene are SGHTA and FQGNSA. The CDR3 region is CASSPPGLAGETQYF. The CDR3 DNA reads TGTGCCAGCAGCCCCCCTGGCCTAGCAGGAGAGACCCAGTACTTC. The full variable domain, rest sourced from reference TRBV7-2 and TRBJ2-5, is GAGVSQSPSNKVTEKGKDVELRCDPISGHTALYWYRQSLGQGLEFLIYFQGNSAPDKSGLPSDRFSAERTGGSVSTLTIQRTQQEDSAVYLCASSPPGLAGETQYFGPGTRLLVL.

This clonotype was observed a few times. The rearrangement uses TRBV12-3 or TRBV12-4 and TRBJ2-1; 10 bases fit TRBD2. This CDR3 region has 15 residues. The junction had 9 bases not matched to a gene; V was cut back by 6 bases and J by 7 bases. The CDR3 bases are TGTGCCAGCAGCTATGGCATAGCGGGAGGAAATGAGCAGTTCTTC. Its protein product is CASSYGIAGGNEQFF.

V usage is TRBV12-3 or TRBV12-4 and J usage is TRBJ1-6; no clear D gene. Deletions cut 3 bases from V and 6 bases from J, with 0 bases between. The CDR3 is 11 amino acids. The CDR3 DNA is TGTGCCAGCAGTTTTAATTCACCCCTCCACTTT. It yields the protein CASSFNSPLHF.